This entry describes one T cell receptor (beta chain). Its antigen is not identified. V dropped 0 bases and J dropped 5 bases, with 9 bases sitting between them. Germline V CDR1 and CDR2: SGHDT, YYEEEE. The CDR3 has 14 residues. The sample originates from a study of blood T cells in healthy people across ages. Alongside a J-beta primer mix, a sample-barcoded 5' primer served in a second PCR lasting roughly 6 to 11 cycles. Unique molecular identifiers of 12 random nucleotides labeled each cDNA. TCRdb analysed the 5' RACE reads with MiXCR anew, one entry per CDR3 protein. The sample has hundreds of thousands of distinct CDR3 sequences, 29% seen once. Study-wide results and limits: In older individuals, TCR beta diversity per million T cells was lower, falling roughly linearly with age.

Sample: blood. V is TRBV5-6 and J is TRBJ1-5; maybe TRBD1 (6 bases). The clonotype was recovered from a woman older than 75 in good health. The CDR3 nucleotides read TGTGCCAGCAGCTTGGGGACAGAAGATCAGCCCCAGCATTTT. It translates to CASSLGTEDQPQHF.